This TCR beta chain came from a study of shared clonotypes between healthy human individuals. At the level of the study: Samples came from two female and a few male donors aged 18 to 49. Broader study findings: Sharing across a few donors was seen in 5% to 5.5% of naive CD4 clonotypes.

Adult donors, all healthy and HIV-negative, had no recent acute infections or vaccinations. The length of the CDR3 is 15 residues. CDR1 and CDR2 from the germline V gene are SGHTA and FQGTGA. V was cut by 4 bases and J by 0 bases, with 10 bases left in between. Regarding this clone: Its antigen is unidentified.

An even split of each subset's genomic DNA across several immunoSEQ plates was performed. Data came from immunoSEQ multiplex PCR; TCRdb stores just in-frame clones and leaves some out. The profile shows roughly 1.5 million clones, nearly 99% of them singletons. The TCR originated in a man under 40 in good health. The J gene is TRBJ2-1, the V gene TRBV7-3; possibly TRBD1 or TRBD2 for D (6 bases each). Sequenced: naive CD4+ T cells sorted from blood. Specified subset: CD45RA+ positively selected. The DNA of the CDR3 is TGTGCCAGCAGCTCAAGGGGGGACTCCTACAATGAGCAGTTCTTC. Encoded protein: CASSSRGDSYNEQFF. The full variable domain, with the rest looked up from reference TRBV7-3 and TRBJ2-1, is GAGVSQTPSNKVTEKGKYVELRCDPISGHTALYWYRQSLGQGPEFLIYFQGTGAADDSGLPNDRFFAVRPEGSVSTLKIQRTERGDSAVYLCASSSRGDSYNEQFFGPGTRLTVL.